The present TCR beta chain was sequenced within a study of cytomegalovirus exposure and HLA in healthy donors. Whole-study findings and limits: In an earlier analysis, in some 540 donors, most V segments appeared productive either ~90% or ~30% of the time. Later, an analysis found that common viral pathogens appeared to be linked with several of the most significant clusters.

To note about this clone: Its antigen is unidentified.

PCR involved 60 Vbeta and 13 Jbeta primers. The assay was immunoSEQ multiplex PCR, and TCRdb's table has in-frame clones only and misses some. The table has about 120,000 clones, roughly 86% seen once; the top ten hold approximately 2%. The source material was PBMCs. The clonotype originates from a man in his forties in good health and CMV-seronegative.

The CDR3 sequence is CASSASGSGETQYF. CDR3 bases: TGTGCCAGCAGCGCCTCCGGGTCCGGCGAGACCCAGTACTTC. The gene calls are TRBV11-2 and TRBJ2-5; D ambiguous. This CDR3 contains 14 residues. Germline V lookup: CDR1 SGHAT, CDR2 FQNNGV. Trimming cost V 5 bases and J 5 bases, with 15 bases left between them.